The present TCR beta chain was sequenced within a study of T cell responses to AZD1222 COVID-19 vaccine. Study-wide points: Sampled repertoires all dated from after the peak T cell response. Reportedly, close to half of spike-specific TCRs are directed against unmutated variant regions. Spike regions recognized by vaccine-associated CD4 TCRs spanned the protein, led by 160-218 and 743-854. Clonal diversity may have been underestimated in mostly white British donors.

Concerning this clone: Its antigen remains unidentified.

Sequencing used immunoSEQ multiplex PCR; TCRdb keeps in-frame clones, though not all of them. This sample has just under 55,000 clones; 87% occur once, and the top ten carry around 4%. This specimen consisted of peripheral blood, obtained on day 0 of AZD1222 vaccination. The receptor comes from an adult in good health.

The CDR3 loop is CATGSNTGELFF. DNA of the CDR3: TGTGCCACCGGATCGAACACCGGGGAGCTGTTTTTT. This chain connects TRBV24-1 to TRBJ2-2; no reliable D call. CDR3 length: 12 amino acids. The germline gives CDR1 KGHDR, CDR2 SFDVKD. Between the trimmed V and J ends, which lost 9 bases and 0 bases, there was a span of 4 bases.